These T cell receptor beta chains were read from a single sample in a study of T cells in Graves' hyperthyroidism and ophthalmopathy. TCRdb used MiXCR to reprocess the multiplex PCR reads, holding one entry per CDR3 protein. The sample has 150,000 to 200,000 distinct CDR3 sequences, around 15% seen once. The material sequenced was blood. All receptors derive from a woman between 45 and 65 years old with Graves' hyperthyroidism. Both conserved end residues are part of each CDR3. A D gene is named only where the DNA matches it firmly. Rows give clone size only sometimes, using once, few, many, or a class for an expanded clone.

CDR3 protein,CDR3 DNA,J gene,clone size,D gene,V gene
CASRPTGRFEQYF,TGCGCCAGCAGGCCGACAGGGCGTTTCGAGCAGTACTTC,TRBJ2-7,-,TRBD1,TRBV4-1
CASSQLDTLGTGELFF,TGCGCCAGCAGCCAACTTGACACCCTGGGGACCGGGGAGCTGTTTTTT,TRBJ2-2,many,-,TRBV4-1
CATRDSLSYEQYF,TGTGCCACCCGGGACAGTCTCTCCTACGAGCAGTACTTC,TRBJ2-7,many,TRBD1,TRBV19
CASIGETEAFF,TGTGCCAGCATAGGGGAAACTGAAGCTTTCTTT,TRBJ1-1,-,-,TRBV12-3/TRBV12-4
CASSLASTFQAFF,TGCGCCAGCAGCTTGGCCTCAACATTTCAAGCTTTCTTT,TRBJ1-1,many,-,TRBV5-1
CASSSDRAYGYTF,TGTGCCAGCAGCTCCGACAGGGCCTATGGCTACACCTTC,TRBJ1-2,many,TRBD1,TRBV7-2
CASSGAVTYNEQFF,TGTGCCAGCAGTGGAGCGGTGACCTACAATGAGCAGTTCTTC,TRBJ2-1,-,-,TRBV2
CASSVGAVGTEAFF,TGTGCCAGCAGTGTCGGGGCGGTCGGCACTGAAGCTTTCTTT,TRBJ1-1,many,-,TRBV2
CASSLASGQNTGELFF,TGCGCCAGCAGCTTGGCCTCGGGACAAAACACCGGGGAGCTGTTTTTT,TRBJ2-2,many,-,TRBV5-1
CASSLDRAGHNEQFF,TGCGCCAGCAGCTTGGACAGGGCGGGTCACAATGAGCAGTTCTTC,TRBJ2-1,few,-,TRBV5-1
CASSPSKGANIQYF,TGTGCCAGCTCACCCTCGAAGGGGGCCAACATTCAGTACTTC,TRBJ2-4,many,TRBD1,TRBV18
CASSRARNYGYTF,TGTGCCAGCAGTAGGGCCAGAAACTATGGCTACACCTTC,TRBJ1-2,many,-,TRBV7-3
CASSPFLQGSLEAFF,TGTGCCAGTAGTCCCTTTTTGCAGGGCAGTCTTGAAGCTTTCTTT,TRBJ1-1,many,-,TRBV19
CASSWTGLTEAFF,TGTGCCAGCAGCTGGACAGGGCTCACTGAAGCTTTCTTT,TRBJ1-1,-,TRBD1,TRBV28
CSARDPRQYYGYTF,TGCAGTGCTAGAGATCCGAGACAGTACTATGGCTACACCTTC,TRBJ1-2,-,-,TRBV20-1
CASSPGVGGNTIYF,TGTGCCAGCAGCCCAGGGGTTGGTGGAAACACCATATATTTT,TRBJ1-3,-,-,TRBV7-9
CAVRDRGHETQYF,TGTGCCGTTCGGGACAGGGGGCACGAGACCCAGTACTTC,TRBJ2-5,many,TRBD1,TRBV6-1
CASSSYPWTPVAGDNEQFF,TGTGCCAGCAGCTCGTACCCATGGACACCTGTAGCGGGGGATAATGAGCAGTTCTTC,TRBJ2-1,many,TRBD2,TRBV11-2
CASGRDRGKDEQFF,TGTGCCAGCGGGCGGGACAGGGGGAAGGATGAGCAGTTCTTC,TRBJ2-1,-,TRBD1,TRBV7-2
CASSPQQGSEQYF,TGTGCCAGCAGCCCTCAACAGGGCTCCGAGCAGTACTTC,TRBJ2-7,many,-,TRBV7-2
CSVKGTGAETQYF,TGCAGCGTCAAAGGGACAGGGGCCGAGACCCAGTACTTC,TRBJ2-5,many,TRBD1,TRBV29-1
CASSWGQGSGELFF,TGTGCTAGCAGCTGGGGACAGGGCTCCGGGGAGCTGTTTTTT,TRBJ2-2,-,TRBD1,TRBV6-2/TRBV6-3
CSVPPGQSIYEQYF,TGCAGTGTCCCGCCGGGACAGTCTATCTACGAGCAGTACTTC,TRBJ2-7,many,TRBD1,TRBV20-1
CASRSDRVDSPLHF,TGTGCCAGCAGGTCCGACAGGGTGGATTCACCCCTCCACTTT,TRBJ1-6,many,TRBD1,TRBV28
CASGSDRANTEAFF,TGTGCTAGTGGTTCCGACAGGGCAAACACTGAAGCTTTCTTT,TRBJ1-1,many,TRBD1,TRBV12-5
CASSRLAGGRGNEQFF,TGTGCCAGCAGTAGACTAGCGGGGGGGCGAGGAAATGAGCAGTTCTTC,TRBJ2-1,many,TRBD2,TRBV12-3/TRBV12-4
CASSMGQSLSYEQYF,TGTGCCAGTAGTATGGGACAGTCCTTATCCTACGAGCAGTACTTC,TRBJ2-7,many,TRBD1,TRBV19
CASSRLTGRGSGELFF,TGTGCCAGCAGCCGACTAACAGGGCGGGGATCCGGGGAGCTGTTTTTT,TRBJ2-2,many,-,TRBV7-3
CASSLGSHEQYF,TGTGCCAGCAGCTTAGGCAGCCACGAGCAGTACTTC,TRBJ2-7,many,-,TRBV13
CASTGIGTGYGYTF,TGTGCCAGCACCGGGATCGGGACAGGCTATGGCTACACCTTC,TRBJ1-2,many,TRBD1,TRBV2
CASSIIAGGRSEQFF,TGTGCCAGTAGTATCATCGCGGGGGGGCGGAGTGAGCAGTTCTTC,TRBJ2-1,many,TRBD2,TRBV19
CASSWSGPYSYNEQFF,TGTGCCAGCAGCTGGAGCGGGCCATATTCCTACAATGAGCAGTTCTTC,TRBJ2-1,many,-,TRBV7-2
CASSPPTSGGAWPTDTQYF,TGTGCCAGCAGCCCACCGACTAGCGGGGGGGCGTGGCCCACAGATACGCAGTATTTT,TRBJ2-3,many,TRBD2,TRBV7-9
CASSSRTGRFF,TGTGCCAGCAGCTCTCGGACAGGGAGATTCTTT,TRBJ1-1,few,TRBD1,TRBV3-1
CASSQGTSRYNEQFF,TGTGCCAGCAGCCAGGGGACTTCACGGTACAATGAGCAGTTCTTC,TRBJ2-1,-,-,TRBV3-1
CASKLSGANVLTF,TGTGCCAGCAAGCTCTCTGGGGCCAACGTCCTGACTTTC,TRBJ2-6,few,-,TRBV5-6
CASGLTPGTGGTGELFF,TGTGCTAGTGGTTTGACTCCCGGGACAGGGGGCACCGGGGAGCTGTTTTTT,TRBJ2-2,once,TRBD1,TRBV12-5
CASSLDRALIYEQYF,TGCGCCAGCAGCCTAGATCGGGCCCTGATCTACGAGCAGTACTTC,TRBJ2-7,-,-,TRBV4-3
CASTRTGALGNTEAFF,TGTGCCAGCACCCGGACAGGGGCATTGGGGAACACTGAAGCTTTCTTT,TRBJ1-1,many,TRBD1,TRBV6-2/TRBV6-3
CASSYGRKNEKLFF,TGTGCCAGCAGTTACGGACGTAAAAACGAAAAACTGTTTTTT,TRBJ1-4,many,-,TRBV6-6
CASSLTSGGSETQYF,TGTGCCAGCAGCTTGACTAGCGGGGGATCAGAGACCCAGTACTTC,TRBJ2-5,many,TRBD2,TRBV7-6
CASSSSAVGLAGGNTDTQYF,TGTGCCAGCAGTTCCTCCGCCGTGGGTCTAGCGGGGGGGAACACAGATACGCAGTATTTT,TRBJ2-3,many,TRBD2,TRBV7-9
CASSFGWDPRETQYF,TGTGCCAGCAGCTTCGGCTGGGACCCCAGGGAGACCCAGTACTTC,TRBJ2-5,many,-,TRBV7-2
CASRQDRGSSPQHF,TGTGCCAGCAGGCAGGACAGGGGCAGTTCACCCCAGCATTTT,TRBJ1-5,many,TRBD1,TRBV6-1
CASSLNPGSPLHF,TGTGCCAGCAGTTTGAATCCGGGCTCACCCCTCCACTTT,TRBJ1-6,many,-,TRBV12-3/TRBV12-4
CASSLDGAKGAEAFF,TGTGCCAGCAGCTTAGATGGGGCGAAGGGCGCTGAAGCTTTCTTT,TRBJ1-1,many,-,TRBV11-2
CASSPFEGPYNEQFF,TGTGCTAGCAGCCCTTTTGAAGGTCCCTACAATGAGCAGTTCTTC,TRBJ2-1,few,-,TRBV7-7
CASSSSRAQYF,TGTGCCAGCAGTTCTAGTAGGGCGCAGTATTTT,TRBJ2-3,many,-,TRBV6-5
CASSPPSGKGTGELFF,TGTGCCAGCAGCCCGCCGTCGGGGAAAGGCACCGGGGAGCTGTTTTTT,TRBJ2-2,many,-,TRBV9
CASSETLLASEQFF,TGTGCCAGCAGCGAAACCTTGCTAGCGTCTGAGCAGTTCTTC,TRBJ2-1,few,-,TRBV7-2
CASSLKEGGVLPPRYGYTF,TGTGCCAGCAGCTTGAAAGAGGGAGGAGTCCTCCCACCTCGTTATGGCTACACCTTC,TRBJ1-2,-,-,TRBV5-4
CASSDPGLGEQYF,TGTGCCAGCAGCGATCCGGGCCTGGGAGAGCAGTACTTC,TRBJ2-7,many,-,TRBV7-9
CASNQGQGKRQFF,TGTGCCAGTAACCAGGGACAGGGCAAAAGGCAGTTCTTC,TRBJ2-1,-,TRBD1,TRBV19
CASSLGKRGEAFF,TGTGCCAGCAGCTTGGGTAAAAGGGGTGAAGCTTTCTTT,TRBJ1-1,many,-,TRBV7-6
CASSLAGQTIYF,TGCGCCAGCAGCTTGGCTGGACAGACCATATATTTT,TRBJ1-3,-,-,TRBV5-1
CSAGNQEADKNIQYF,TGCAGCGCCGGAAACCAGGAAGCGGACAAAAACATTCAGTACTTC,TRBJ2-4,-,-,TRBV29-1
CSAIRNPYGYTF,TGCAGTGCTATTCGCAACCCGTATGGCTACACCTTC,TRBJ1-2,many,-,TRBV20-1
CASSLVAVNTEAFF,TGCGCCAGCAGCTTGGTGGCGGTCAACACTGAAGCTTTCTTT,TRBJ1-1,many,-,TRBV5-1
CASSLTSSNEKLFF,TGTGCCAGCAGCTTAACCAGTTCAAATGAAAAACTGTTTTTT,TRBJ1-4,many,-,TRBV7-9
CASSEGPGTYEQYF,TGTGCCAGCAGTGAGGGCCCCGGTACCTACGAGCAGTACTTC,TRBJ2-7,many,-,TRBV27